One T cell receptor (beta chain) is described in this entry. What it binds is unknown. This table comes from immunoSEQ multiplex PCR, and its TCRdb copy is limited to in-frame clones, with some not included. The sample records some 35,000 clones, approximately 79% being singletons. This sample was included in a study of OX40 agonist ivuxolimab in advanced cancers. Study outcomes and limitations: Certain nonresponders additionally had low normalized T-cell clonal expansion.

V lost 5 bases to trimming and J lost 4 bases, with 18 bases between them. The CDR3 runs to 16 residues. Germline V CDR1 and CDR2: MDHEN, SYDVKM. At cycle 4 day 1, cycle 7 day 1, and baseline, blood was sampled. The sample consisted of CD4+ or CD8+ T cells sorted from blood, taken in a trial of the OX40 agonist ivuxolimab. The clonotype originates from an adult with an advanced solid tumor such as melanoma, head and neck, liver or kidney cancer. The V gene is TRBV28, the J gene TRBJ1-3, with D tentatively TRBD1 (5 bases). The CDR3 sequence: CASSPPGRARGNTIYF. The CDR3 DNA reads as TGTGCCAGCAGTCCCCCAGGGAGGGCAAGGGGAAACACCATATATTTT.